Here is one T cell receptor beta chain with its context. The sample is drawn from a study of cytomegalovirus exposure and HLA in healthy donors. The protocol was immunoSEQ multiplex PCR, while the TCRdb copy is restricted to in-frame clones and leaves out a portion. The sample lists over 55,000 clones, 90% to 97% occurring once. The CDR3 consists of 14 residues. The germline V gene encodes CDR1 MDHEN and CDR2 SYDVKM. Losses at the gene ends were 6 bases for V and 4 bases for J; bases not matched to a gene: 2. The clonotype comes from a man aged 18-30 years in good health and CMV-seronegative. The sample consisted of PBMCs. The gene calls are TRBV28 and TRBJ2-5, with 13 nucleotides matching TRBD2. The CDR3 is CASRGLAGPETQYF. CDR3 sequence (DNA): TGTGCCAGCAGGGGACTAGCGGGACCAGAGACCCAGTACTTC.